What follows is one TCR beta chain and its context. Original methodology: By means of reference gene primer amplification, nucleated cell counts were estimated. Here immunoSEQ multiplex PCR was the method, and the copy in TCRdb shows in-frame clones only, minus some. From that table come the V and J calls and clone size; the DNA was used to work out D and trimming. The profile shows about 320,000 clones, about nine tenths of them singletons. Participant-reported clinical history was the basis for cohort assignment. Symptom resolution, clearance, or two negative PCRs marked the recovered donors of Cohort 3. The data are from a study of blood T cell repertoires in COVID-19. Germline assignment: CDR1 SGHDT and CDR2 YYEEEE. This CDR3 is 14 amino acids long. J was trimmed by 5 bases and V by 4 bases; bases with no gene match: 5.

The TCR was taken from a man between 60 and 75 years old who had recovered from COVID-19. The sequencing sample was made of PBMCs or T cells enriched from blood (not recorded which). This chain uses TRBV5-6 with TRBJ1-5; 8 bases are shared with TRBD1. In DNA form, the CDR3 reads TGTGCCAGCAGCAACCTACAGGGGGATCAGCCCCAGCATTTT. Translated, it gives CASSNLQGDQPQHF.